Presented here are 10 T cell receptor beta chains from one specimen sequenced in a study of shared clonotypes between healthy human individuals. The table came from immunoSEQ multiplex PCR; TCRdb's copy has only in-frame clones and leaves some out. The sample holds some 1.1 million clones, 77% seen once. The sequenced sample consisted of memory CD4+ T cells from PBMCs. Subset noted: CD45RA-negative fraction. Receptor source: a man between 18 and 29 years old in good health. Some clones in this sample may be carry-over from other donors' samples.

As to this clone: A read error may explain this, as a much larger clone is one base away. The V call is TRBV29-1, the J call TRBJ1-1, with D maybe TRBD1 (5 bases). The CDR3 is 12 amino acids. Germline CDR1 is SQVTM and CDR2 is ANQGSEA. Trimming removed 6 bases from V and 4 bases from J, with 12 bases in between. CDR3 bases: TGCAGCGTCGGTGACAGTAGCACTGAAGCTTTCTTT. This sequence encodes CSVGDSSTEAFF.

The chain joins TRBV11-2 to TRBJ2-2; 9 nucleotides align to TRBD2. CDR3 length: 15 residues. J was trimmed by 4 bases and V by 1 base; bases with no gene match: 1. Germline loops: CDR1 SGHAT, CDR2 FQNNGV. This chain's CDR3 is CASSLVSGGTGELFF. The CDR3 DNA reads as TGTGCCAGCAGCTTAGTTAGCGGGGGCACCGGGGAGCTGTTTTTT.

This clone occurred a few times. The chain uses TRBV9 and TRBJ2-7; 11 nucleotides line up with TRBD2. V shed 2 bases, J shed 10 bases, and the junction held 8 bases outside the gene matches. Germline-derived CDR1 and CDR2 are SGDLS and YYNGEE. The CDR3 sequence is 14 residues long. The CDR3 region is CASSVAGTSGEQYF. CDR3 in DNA: TGTGCCAGCAGCGTGGCCGGGACTAGCGGAGAACAGTACTTC. Full variable domain (rest looked up from reference TRBV9 and TRBJ2-7): DSGVTQTPKHLITATGQRVTLRCSPRSGDLSVYWYQQSLDQGLQFLIQYYNGEERAKGNILERFSAQQFPDLHSELNLSSLELGDSALYFCASSVAGTSGEQYFGPGTRLTVT.

V usage is TRBV6-4 and J usage is TRBJ1-5; TRBD1 might be the D (5 bases). Trimming removed 1 base at V and 7 bases at J, with 11 bases between. CDR3 size: 14 residues. CDR1 MRHNA and CDR2 SNTAGT come from the germline V gene. The CDR3 sequence is CASSDYPEGQPQHF. CDR3 nucleotides: TGTGCCAGCAGTGACTATCCGGAGGGGCAGCCCCAGCATTTT.

Note on this clone: Other DNA variants within this sample encode the same CDR3. This chain connects TRBV7-2 to TRBJ2-2, with 7 bases lining up with TRBD1. Germline V gives CDR1 SGHTA, CDR2 FQGNSA. Unmatched junction bases numbered 6, after V lost 1 base and J lost 7 bases. This CDR3 has 15 residues. CDR3 in amino acids: CASSLGGQGVGELFF. The CDR3 DNA is TGTGCCAGCAGCTTAGGAGGCCAGGGGGTCGGGGAGCTGTTTTTT.

The V call is TRBV10-3, the J call TRBJ2-7; D remains ambiguous. The CDR3 totals 15 residues. V dropped 11 bases and J dropped 2 bases, with 22 bases sitting between them. Germline loops: CDR1 ENHRY, CDR2 SYGVKD. CDR3 DNA: TGTGCCTCCCGTGGTGGAGAAGGGTCCACCTACGAGCAGTACTTC. Translation: CASRGGEGSTYEQYF.

The V call is TRBV11-3, the J call TRBJ2-5; the match to TRBD2 covers 12 bases. This CDR3 has 18 residues. Germline V gives CDR1 SGHNT, CDR2 YENEEA. Trimming took 2 bases from V and 2 from J; bases not matched to a gene: 9. The CDR3 protein is CASSLSGPLAGGQETQYF. In DNA form, the CDR3 reads TGTGCCAGCAGCTTAAGCGGCCCGCTAGCGGGAGGGCAAGAGACCCAGTACTTC. Full variable domain (remainder filled in from reference TRBV11-3 and TRBJ2-5): EAGVVQSPRYKIIEKKQPVAFWCNPISGHNTLYWYLQNLGQGPELLIRYENEEAVDDSQLPKDRFSAERLKGVDSTLKIQPAELGDSAVYLCASSLSGPLAGGQETQYFGPGTRLLVL.

The V call is TRBV5-5, the J call TRBJ1-2; D gene uncertain. Looked up from germline, CDR1 is SGHKS and CDR2 is YYEKEE (reference sequence). Trimming cost V 0 bases and J 5 bases, with 8 bases left between them. CDR3 length: 13 amino acids. CDR3 nucleotide sequence: TGTGCCAGCAGCTTGGGAGGGTCTTATGGCTACACCTTC. Residues: CASSLGGSYGYTF.

The genes are TRBV5-1 and TRBJ1-3; D not certain. The CDR3 length is 15 residues. From germline, CDR1 is SGHRS and CDR2 YFSETQ. The germline V and J ends were trimmed by 0 bases and 0 bases, with 7 bases remaining between them. CDR3 nucleotides: TGCGCCAGCAGCTTGGAGTCTTACTCTGGAAACACCATATATTTT. It translates to CASSLESYSGNTIYF.

The rearrangement joins TRBV5-4 to TRBJ2-1; the D gene is possibly TRBD2 (5 bases). Germline values: CDR1 SGHNT, CDR2 YYREEE (reference sequence). The CDR3 extends over 14 amino acids. V shed 2 bases and J shed 7 bases, with 13 bases lying between them. CDR3 loop: CASSLDGGWNEQFF. In nucleotides, the CDR3 is TGTGCCAGCAGCTTAGACGGAGGTTGGAATGAGCAGTTCTTC.